This T cell receptor beta chain was documented in a study of T cell changes during pregnancy in multiple sclerosis. Using immunoSEQ multiplex PCR, the repertoire was profiled, and TCRdb retains in-frame clones only, with some absent. The table lists some 80,000 clones, around 90% of them singletons. The CDR3 extends over 16 amino acids. Trimming removed 4 bases at V and 3 bases at J, with 21 bases between. Germline V gives CDR1 GTSNPN, CDR2 SVGIG (reference sequence). Sample: peripheral blood, taken before pregnancy. This sequence joins TRBV30 and TRBJ1-2, with D tentatively TRBD1 (6 bases). The clonotype originates from a female donor with multiple sclerosis, enrolled in a pregnancy study. The CDR3 DNA reads as TGTGCCTGGAAGGGGCAGGGGCTCCTCCCGGACTATGGCTACACCTTC. Its translation: CAWKGQGLLPDYGYTF.